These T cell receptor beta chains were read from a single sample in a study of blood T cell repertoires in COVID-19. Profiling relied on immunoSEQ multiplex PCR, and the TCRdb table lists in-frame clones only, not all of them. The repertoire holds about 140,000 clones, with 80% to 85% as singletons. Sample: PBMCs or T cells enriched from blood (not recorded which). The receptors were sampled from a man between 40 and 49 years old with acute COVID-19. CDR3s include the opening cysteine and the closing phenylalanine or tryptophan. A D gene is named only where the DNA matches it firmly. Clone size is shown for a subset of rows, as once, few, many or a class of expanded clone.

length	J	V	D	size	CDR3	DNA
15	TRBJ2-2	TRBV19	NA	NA	CASSPWLEGTGELFF	TGTGCCAGTAGTCCTTGGCTGGAGGGTACCGGGGAGCTGTTTTTT
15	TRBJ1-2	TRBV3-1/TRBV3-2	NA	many	CASSQEPGVSSGYTF	TGTGCCAGCAGCCAAGAGCCAGGGGTTTCGAGTGGCTACACCTTC
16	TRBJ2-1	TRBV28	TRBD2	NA	CASSLMWGGTNNEQFF	TGTGCCAGCAGTTTAATGTGGGGGGGGACTAACAATGAGCAGTTCTTC
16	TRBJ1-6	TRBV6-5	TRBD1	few	CASSYAGTGGNSPLHF	TGTGCCAGCAGTTACGCCGGGACAGGGGGTAATTCACCCCTCCACTTT
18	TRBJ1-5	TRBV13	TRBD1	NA	CASSLRDRSPYSNQPQHF	TGTGCCAGCAGCCTCCGGGACAGGAGTCCTTATAGCAATCAGCCCCAGCATTTT
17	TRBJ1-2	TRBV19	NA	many	CASSVQQGATVNYGYTF	TGTGCCAGTAGTGTCCAACAAGGGGCCACCGTTAACTATGGCTACACCTTC
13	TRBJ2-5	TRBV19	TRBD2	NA	CASSRGGQETQYF	TGTGCCAGTAGTAGGGGGGGTCAAGAGACCCAGTACTTC
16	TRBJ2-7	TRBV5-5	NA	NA	CASSLEDPEDGYEQYF	TGTGCCAGCAGCTTGGAAGACCCGGAGGACGGCTACGAGCAGTACTTC
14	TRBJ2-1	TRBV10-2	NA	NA	CASSDVGTTLEQFF	TGCGCCAGCAGTGATGTCGGGACAACCCTGGAGCAGTTCTTC
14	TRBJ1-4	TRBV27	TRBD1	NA	CASSPRDSNEKLFF	TGTGCCAGCAGTCCCCGGGACAGTAATGAAAAACTGTTTTTT
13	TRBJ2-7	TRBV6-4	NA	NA	CASSDFGGSEQYF	TGTGCCAGCAGTGACTTCGGAGGGTCCGAGCAGTACTTC
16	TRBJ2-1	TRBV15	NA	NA	CATSRALSATENEQFF	TGTGCCACCAGCAGAGCTCTTAGCGCGACGGAAAATGAGCAGTTCTTC
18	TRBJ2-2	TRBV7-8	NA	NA	CASSLVWTGSANTGELFF	TGTGCCAGCAGCTTAGTATGGACGGGGAGCGCGAACACCGGGGAGCTGTTTTTT
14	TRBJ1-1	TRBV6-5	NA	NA	CASSTYTANTEAFF	TGTGCCAGCAGTACGTACACAGCGAACACTGAAGCTTTCTTT
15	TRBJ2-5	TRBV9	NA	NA	CASSVGLGAGETQYF	TGTGCCAGCAGCGTAGGGTTAGGGGCCGGGGAGACCCAGTACTTC
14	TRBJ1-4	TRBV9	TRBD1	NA	CASSGGQGSEKLFF	TGTGCCAGCAGCGGGGGACAGGGGTCTGAAAAACTGTTTTTT
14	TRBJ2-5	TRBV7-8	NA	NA	CASSLMRREETQYF	TGTGCCAGCAGCTTAATGAGACGGGAGGAGACCCAGTACTTC
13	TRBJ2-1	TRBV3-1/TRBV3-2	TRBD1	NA	CASSHPTGSEQFF	TGTGCCAGCAGCCACCCGACAGGGTCTGAGCAGTTCTTC
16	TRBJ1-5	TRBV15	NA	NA	CATSRGAQGKNQPQHF	TGTGCCACCAGCAGGGGGGCTCAGGGGAAGAATCAGCCCCAGCATTTT
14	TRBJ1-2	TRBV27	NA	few	CASSSTGTLYGYTF	TGTGCCAGCAGCTCCACCGGGACACTCTATGGCTACACCTTC
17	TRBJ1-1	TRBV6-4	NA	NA	CASSDELTGRGNTEAFF	TGTGCCAGCAGTGACGAACTAACGGGCAGGGGCAACACTGAAGCTTTCTTT
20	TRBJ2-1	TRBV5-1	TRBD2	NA	CASSLDRAGLALGSYNEQFF	TGCGCCAGCAGCTTGGATAGAGCGGGACTAGCCCTTGGTTCCTACAATGAGCAGTTCTTC
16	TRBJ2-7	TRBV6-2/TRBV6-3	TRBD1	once	CASSYTRQGSSYEQYF	TGTGCCAGCAGTTACACCCGACAGGGAAGCTCCTACGAGCAGTACTTC
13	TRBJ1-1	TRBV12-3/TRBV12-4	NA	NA	CASSRPGDTEAFF	TGTGCCAGCAGCCGCCCGGGGGACACTGAAGCTTTCTTT
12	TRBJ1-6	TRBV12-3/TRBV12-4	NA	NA	CASSPTPSPLHF	TGTGCCAGCAGCCCGACACCTTCACCCCTCCACTTT
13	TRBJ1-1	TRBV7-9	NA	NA	CASSFNRDTEAFF	TGTGCCAGCAGCTTCAACCGGGACACTGAAGCTTTCTTT